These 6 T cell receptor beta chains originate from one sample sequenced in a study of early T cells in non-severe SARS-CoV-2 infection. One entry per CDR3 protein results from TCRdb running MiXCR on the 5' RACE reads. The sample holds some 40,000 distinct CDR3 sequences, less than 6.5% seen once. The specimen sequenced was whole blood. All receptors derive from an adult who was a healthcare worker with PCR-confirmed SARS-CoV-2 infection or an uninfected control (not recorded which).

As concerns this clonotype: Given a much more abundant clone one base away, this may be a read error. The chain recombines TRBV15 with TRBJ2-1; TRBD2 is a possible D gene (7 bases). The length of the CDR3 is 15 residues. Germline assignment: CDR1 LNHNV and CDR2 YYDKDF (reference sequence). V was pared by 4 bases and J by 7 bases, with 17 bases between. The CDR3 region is CATSIGLVRGNEQFF. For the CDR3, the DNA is TGTGCCACCAGCATCGGACTAGTGAGGGGGAATGAGCAGTTCTTC.

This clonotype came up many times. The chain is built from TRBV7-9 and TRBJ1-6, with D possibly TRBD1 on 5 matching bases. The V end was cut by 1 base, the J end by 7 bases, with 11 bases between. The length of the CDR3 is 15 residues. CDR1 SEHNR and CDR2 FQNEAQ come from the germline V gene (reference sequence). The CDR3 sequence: CASSLVGGTNSPLHF. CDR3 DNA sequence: TGTGCCAGCAGCTTAGTCGGGGGGACCAATTCACCCCTCCACTTT.

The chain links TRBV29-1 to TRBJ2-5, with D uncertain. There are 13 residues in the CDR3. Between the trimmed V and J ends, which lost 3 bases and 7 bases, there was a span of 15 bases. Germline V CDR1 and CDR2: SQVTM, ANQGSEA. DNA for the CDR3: TGCAGCGTTGATACGACACGGGTGGGGACCCAGTACTTC. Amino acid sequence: CSVDTTRVGTQYF.

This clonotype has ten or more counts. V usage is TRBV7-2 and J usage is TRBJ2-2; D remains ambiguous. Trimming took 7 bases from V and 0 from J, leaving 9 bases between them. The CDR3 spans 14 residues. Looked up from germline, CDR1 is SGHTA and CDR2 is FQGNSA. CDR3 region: CASKETTNTGELFF. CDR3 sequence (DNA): TGTGCCAGCAAAGAGACAACGAACACCGGGGAGCTGTTTTTT. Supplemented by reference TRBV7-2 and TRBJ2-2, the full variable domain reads GAGVSQSPSNKVTEKGKDVELRCDPISGHTALYWYRQSLGQGLEFLIYFQGNSAPDKSGLPSDRFSAERTGGSVSTLTIQRTQQEDSAVYLCASKETTNTGELFFGEGSRLTVL.

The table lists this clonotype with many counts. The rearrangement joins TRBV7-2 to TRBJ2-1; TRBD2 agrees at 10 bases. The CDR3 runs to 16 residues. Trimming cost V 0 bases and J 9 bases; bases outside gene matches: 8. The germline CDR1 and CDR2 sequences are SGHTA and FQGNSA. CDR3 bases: TGTGCCAGCAGCTTAGCGATAAGCGGGGGGGCCGGTGAGCAGTTCTTC. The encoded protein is CASSLAISGGAGEQFF. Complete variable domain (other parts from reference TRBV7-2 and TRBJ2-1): GAGVSQSPSNKVTEKGKDVELRCDPISGHTALYWYRQSLGQGLEFLIYFQGNSAPDKSGLPSDRFSAERTGGSVSTLTIQRTQQEDSAVYLCASSLAISGGAGEQFFGPGTRLTVL.

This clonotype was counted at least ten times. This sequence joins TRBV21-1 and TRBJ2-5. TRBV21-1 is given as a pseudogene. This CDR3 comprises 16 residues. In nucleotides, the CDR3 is TGTGCCAGCAGCAATCAGACGGTGGAGTACCAAGAGACCCAGTACTTC. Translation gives CASSNQTVEYQETQYF.